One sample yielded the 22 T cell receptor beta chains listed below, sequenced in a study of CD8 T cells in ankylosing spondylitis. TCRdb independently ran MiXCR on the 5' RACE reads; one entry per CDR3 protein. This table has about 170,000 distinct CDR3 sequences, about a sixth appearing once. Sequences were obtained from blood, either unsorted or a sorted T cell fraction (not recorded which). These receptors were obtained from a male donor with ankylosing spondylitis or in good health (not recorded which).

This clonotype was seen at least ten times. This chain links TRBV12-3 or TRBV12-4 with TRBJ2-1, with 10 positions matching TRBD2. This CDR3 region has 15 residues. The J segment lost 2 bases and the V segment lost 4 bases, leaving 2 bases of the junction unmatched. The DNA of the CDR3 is TGTGCCAGCAGTTCCGGACTAGCGGCCTACAATGAGCAGTTCTTC. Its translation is CASSSGLAAYNEQFF.

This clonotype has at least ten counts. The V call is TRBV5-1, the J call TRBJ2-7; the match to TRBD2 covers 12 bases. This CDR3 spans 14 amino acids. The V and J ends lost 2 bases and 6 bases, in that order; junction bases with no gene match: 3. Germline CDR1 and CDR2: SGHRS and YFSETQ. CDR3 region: CASSFRLAGAEQYF. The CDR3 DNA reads TGCGCCAGCAGCTTCAGACTAGCGGGAGCCGAGCAGTACTTC.

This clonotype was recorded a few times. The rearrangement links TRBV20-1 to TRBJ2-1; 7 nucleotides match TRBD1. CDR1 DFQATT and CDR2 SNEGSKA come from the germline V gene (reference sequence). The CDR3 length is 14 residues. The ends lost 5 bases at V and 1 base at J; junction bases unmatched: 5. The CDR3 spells CSAQRDRSYNEQFF. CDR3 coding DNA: TGCAGTGCTCAACGGGACAGATCCTACAATGAGCAGTTCTTC.

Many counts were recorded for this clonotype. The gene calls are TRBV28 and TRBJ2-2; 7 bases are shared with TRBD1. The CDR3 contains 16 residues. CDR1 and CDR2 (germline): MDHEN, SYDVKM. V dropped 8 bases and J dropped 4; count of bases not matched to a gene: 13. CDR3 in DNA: TGTGCCAGCGGTGACTCGGGACAGCAATTCACCGGGGAGCTGTTTTTT. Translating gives CASGDSGQQFTGELFF.

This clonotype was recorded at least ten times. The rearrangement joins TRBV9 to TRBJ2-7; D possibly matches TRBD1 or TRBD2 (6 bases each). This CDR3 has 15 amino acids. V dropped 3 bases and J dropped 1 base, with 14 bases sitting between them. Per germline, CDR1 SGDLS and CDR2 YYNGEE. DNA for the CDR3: TGTGCCAGCAGCGAGAGGGGGACTTATTCCTACGAGCAGTACTTC. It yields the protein CASSERGTYSYEQYF.

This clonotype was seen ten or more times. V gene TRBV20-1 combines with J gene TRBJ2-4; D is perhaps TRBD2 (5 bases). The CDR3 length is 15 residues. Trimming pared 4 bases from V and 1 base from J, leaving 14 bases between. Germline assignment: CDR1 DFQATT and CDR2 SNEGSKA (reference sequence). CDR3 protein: CSAKSPGDAKNIQYF. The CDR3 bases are TGCAGTGCTAAATCGCCCGGGGATGCCAAAAACATTCAGTACTTC.

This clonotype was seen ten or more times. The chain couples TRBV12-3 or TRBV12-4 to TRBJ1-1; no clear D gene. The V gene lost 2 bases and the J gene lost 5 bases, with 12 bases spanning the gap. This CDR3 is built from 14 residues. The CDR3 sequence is CASSLTFGWTEAFF. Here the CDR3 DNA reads TGTGCCAGCAGTTTAACGTTCGGGTGGACTGAAGCTTTCTTT.

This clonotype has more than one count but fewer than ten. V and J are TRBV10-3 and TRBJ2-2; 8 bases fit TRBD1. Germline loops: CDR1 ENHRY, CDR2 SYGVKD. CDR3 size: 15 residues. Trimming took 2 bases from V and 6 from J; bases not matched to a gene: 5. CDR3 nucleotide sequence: TGTGCCATCAGTGAGGGCAGGGGGCTCTCCGGGGAGCTGTTTTTT. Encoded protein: CAISEGRGLSGELFF.

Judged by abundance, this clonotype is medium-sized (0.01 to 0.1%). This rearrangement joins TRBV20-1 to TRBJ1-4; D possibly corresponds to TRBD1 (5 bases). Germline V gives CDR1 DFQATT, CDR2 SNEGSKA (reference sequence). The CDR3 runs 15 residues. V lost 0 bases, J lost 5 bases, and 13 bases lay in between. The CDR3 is CSARDTQGWNEKLFF. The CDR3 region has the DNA TGCAGTGCTAGAGATACCCAGGGCTGGAATGAAAAACTGTTTTTT.

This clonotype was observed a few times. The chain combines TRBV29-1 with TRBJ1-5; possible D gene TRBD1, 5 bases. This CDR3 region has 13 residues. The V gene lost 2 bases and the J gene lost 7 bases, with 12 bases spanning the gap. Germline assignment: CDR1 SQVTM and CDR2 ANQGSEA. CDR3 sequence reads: CSVEQGLGQPQHF. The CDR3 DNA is TGCAGCGTTGAACAGGGTTTGGGGCAGCCCCAGCATTTT. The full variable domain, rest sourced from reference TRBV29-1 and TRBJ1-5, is SAVISQKPSRDICQRGTSLTIQCQVDSQVTMMFWYRQQPGQSLTLIATANQGSEATYESGFVIDKFPISRPNLTFSTLTVSNMSPEDSSIYLCSVEQGLGQPQHFGDGTRLSIL.

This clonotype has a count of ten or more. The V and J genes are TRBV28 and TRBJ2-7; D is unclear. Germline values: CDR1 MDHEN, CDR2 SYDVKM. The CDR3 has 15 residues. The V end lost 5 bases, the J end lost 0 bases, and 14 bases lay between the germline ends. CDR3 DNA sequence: TGTGCCAGCAGTCCCACGGGTTTAAGCTCCTACGAGCAGTACTTC. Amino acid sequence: CASSPTGLSSYEQYF.

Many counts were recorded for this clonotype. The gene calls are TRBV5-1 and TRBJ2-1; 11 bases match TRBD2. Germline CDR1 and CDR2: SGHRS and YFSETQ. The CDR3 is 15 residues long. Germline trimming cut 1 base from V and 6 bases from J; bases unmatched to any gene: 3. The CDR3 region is CASSLTSGSVNEQFF. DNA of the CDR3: TGCGCCAGCAGCTTGACTAGCGGGAGTGTCAATGAGCAGTTCTTC.

Here the CDR3 reads CASSPSAESYSGNTIYF. DNA of the CDR3: TGTGCCAGCTCACCATCGGCAGAGAGTTACTCTGGAAACACCATATATTTT. This sequence joins TRBV18 and TRBJ1-3; no definite D call. Looked up from germline, CDR1 is KGHSH and CDR2 is LQKENI. This CDR3 is 17 amino acids long. V was pared by 2 bases and J by 0 bases, with 14 bases between. Using reference TRBV18 and TRBJ1-3 for the parts outside the CDR3, the full variable domain is NAGVMQNPRHLVRRRGQEARLRCSPMKGHSHVYWYRQLPEEGLKFMVYLQKENIIDESGMPKERFSAEFPKEGPSILRIQQVVRGDSAAYFCASSPSAESYSGNTIYFGEGSWLTVV.

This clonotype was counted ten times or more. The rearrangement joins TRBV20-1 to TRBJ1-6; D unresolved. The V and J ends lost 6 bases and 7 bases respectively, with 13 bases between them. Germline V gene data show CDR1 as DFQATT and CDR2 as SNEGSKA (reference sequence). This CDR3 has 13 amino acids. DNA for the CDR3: TGCAGTGCGGAGGGCCGCCCGAATTCACCCCTCCACTTT. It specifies CSAEGRPNSPLHF.

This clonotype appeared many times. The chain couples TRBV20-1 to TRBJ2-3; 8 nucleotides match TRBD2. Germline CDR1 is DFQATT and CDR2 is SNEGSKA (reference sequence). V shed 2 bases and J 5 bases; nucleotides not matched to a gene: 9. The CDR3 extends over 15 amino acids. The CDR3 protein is CSARPAAGVGDTQYF. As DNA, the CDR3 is TGCAGTGCTAGACCTGCAGCGGGAGTGGGAGATACGCAGTATTTT.

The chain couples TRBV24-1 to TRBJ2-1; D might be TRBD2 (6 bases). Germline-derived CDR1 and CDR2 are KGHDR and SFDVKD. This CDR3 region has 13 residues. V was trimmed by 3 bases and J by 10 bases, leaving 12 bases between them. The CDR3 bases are TGTGCCACCAGTGATACCGGACTAAAAGAGCAGTTCTTC. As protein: CATSDTGLKEQFF.

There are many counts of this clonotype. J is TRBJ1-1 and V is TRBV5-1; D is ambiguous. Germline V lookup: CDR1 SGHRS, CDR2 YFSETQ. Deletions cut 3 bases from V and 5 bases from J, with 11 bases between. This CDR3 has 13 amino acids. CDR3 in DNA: TGCGCCAGCAGCTACCGCCAGGTAACTGAAGCTTTCTTT. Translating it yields CASSYRQVTEAFF.

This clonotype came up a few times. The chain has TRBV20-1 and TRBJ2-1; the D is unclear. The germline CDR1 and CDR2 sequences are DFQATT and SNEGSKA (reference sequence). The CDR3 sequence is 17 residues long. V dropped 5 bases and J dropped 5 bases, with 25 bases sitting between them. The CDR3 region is CSAEPRSYRSRNNEQFF. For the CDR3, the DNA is TGCAGTGCTGAGCCTCGATCTTACCGATCAAGAAACAATGAGCAGTTCTTC.

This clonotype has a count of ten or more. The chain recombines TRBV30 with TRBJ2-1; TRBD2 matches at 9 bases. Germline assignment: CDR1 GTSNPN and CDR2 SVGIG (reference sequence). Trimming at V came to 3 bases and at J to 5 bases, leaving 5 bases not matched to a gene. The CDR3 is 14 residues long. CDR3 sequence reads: CAWSPGLAHNEQFF. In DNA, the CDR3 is TGTGCCTGGAGCCCGGGACTAGCCCACAATGAGCAGTTCTTC.

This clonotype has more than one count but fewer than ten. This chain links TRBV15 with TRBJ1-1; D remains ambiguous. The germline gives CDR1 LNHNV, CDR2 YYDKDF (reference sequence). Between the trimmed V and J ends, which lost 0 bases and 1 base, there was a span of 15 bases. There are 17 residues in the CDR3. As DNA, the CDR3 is TGTGCCACCAGCAGAGATCTCGTTCGGGGAGGGAACACTGAAGCTTTCTTT. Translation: CATSRDLVRGGNTEAFF.

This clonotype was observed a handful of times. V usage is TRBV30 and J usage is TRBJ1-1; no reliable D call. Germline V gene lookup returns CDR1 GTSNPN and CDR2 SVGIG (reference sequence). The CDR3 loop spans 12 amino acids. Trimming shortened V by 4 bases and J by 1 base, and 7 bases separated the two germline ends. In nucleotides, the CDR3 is TGTGCCTGGAAGATTGGGAACACTGAAGCTTTCTTT. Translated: CAWKIGNTEAFF.

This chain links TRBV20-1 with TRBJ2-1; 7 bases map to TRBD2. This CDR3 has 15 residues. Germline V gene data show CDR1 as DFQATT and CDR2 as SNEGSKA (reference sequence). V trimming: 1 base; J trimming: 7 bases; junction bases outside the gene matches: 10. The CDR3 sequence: CSARVGGSTLNEQFF. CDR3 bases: TGCAGTGCTAGAGTGGGCGGGAGTACGTTGAATGAGCAGTTCTTC.